Each of the 23 T cell receptor beta chains below was sequenced from the same sample in a study of response to subunit inactivated influenza vaccine. TCRdb processed the RT-PCR reads anew with MiXCR; each CDR3 protein has one entry. There are more than 450,000 distinct CDR3 sequences in the sample; about 11% occur only once, and roughly 11% lies in the top ten. This sample also belongs to another study, concerning T cells expressing NK-cell markers. That paper notes: Researchers built TCR beta cDNA using 5'RACE template switching with UMIs.

The material sequenced was PBMCs from blood, taken on the day of vaccination. The receptor set was obtained from a man aged 50-60 years who received an inactivated influenza vaccine.

This clonotype was detected only once. The V gene is TRBV3-1, the J gene TRBJ2-7, with a possible D match to TRBD2 (6 bases). Between the trimmed V and J ends, which lost 2 bases and 5 bases, there was a span of 19 bases. Germline CDR1 is LGHDT and CDR2 is YNNKEL (reference sequence). This CDR3 contains 16 residues. CDR3 sequence: CASSQRGRLLADEQYF. The CDR3 DNA sequence: TGTGCCAGCAGCCAACGGGGGAGGCTCCTCGCCGACGAGCAGTACTTC.

CDR3 sequence reads: CASSPNAPSGGDIQYF. CDR3 DNA: TGTGCCAGCTCACCAAACGCCCCCTCGGGAGGGGACATTCAGTACTTC. V is TRBV18 and J is TRBJ2-4; 8 positions match TRBD2. The junction had 11 bases not matched to a gene; V was cut back by 2 bases and J by 8 bases. Germline-derived CDR1 and CDR2 are KGHSH and LQKENI. There are 16 residues in the CDR3.

V and J are TRBV5-6 and TRBJ1-1, with D hard to call. CDR1 and CDR2 from the germline V gene are SGHDT and YYEEEE. V gave up 0 bases and J gave up 8 bases, with 8 bases separating them. The CDR3 is 12 residues long. In DNA, the CDR3 is TGTGCCAGCAGCTTGGCCGCGGGAGAAGCTTTCTTT. Translated, it gives CASSLAAGEAFF.

The chain employs TRBV7-2 and TRBJ2-1; 11 bases align to TRBD2. Trimming at V came to 3 bases and at J to 6 bases, leaving 7 bases not matched to a gene. CDR3 length equals 16 residues. Germline V gene data show CDR1 as SGHTA and CDR2 as FQGNSA. The chain's CDR3 is CASSFLAGGPSNEQFF. The DNA for the CDR3 is TGTGCCAGCAGCTTCTTAGCGGGAGGGCCGTCCAATGAGCAGTTCTTC.

There are a few counts of this clonotype. V usage is TRBV28 and J usage is TRBJ1-2, with D perhaps matching TRBD1 (5 bases). This CDR3 has 13 amino acids. The V gene's germline CDR1 is MDHEN and CDR2 SYDVKM. Deletions cut 6 bases from V and 2 bases from J, with 10 bases between. As DNA, the CDR3 is TGTGCCAGCAGGAGGGACGCCAACTATGGCTACACCTTC. It yields the protein CASRRDANYGYTF.

This clonotype was detected many times. This sequence joins TRBV12-3 or TRBV12-4 and TRBJ2-3; D perhaps matches TRBD2 (7 bases). CDR3 size: 15 residues. V was cut by 5 bases and J by 0 bases, with 12 bases left in between. Here the CDR3 reads CASSDGGRSTDTQYF. Written as DNA, the CDR3 is TGTGCCAGCAGTGACGGGGGGCGTAGCACAGATACGCAGTATTTT.

This clonotype was counted only a few times. The chain employs TRBV28 and TRBJ2-1, with 10 bases matching TRBD2. The CDR3 totals 16 residues. CDR1 and CDR2 from the germline V gene are MDHEN and SYDVKM. The V segment lost 5 bases and the J segment 3 bases; nucleotides outside the gene matches: 7. CDR3 protein: CASSLLAGVNYNEQFF. As DNA, the CDR3 is TGTGCCAGCAGTCTGCTAGCGGGAGTGAACTACAATGAGCAGTTCTTC. The full variable domain, its missing parts supplied by reference TRBV28 and TRBJ2-1, is DVKVTQSSRYLVKRTGEKVFLECVQDMDHENMFWYRQDPGLGLRLIYFSYDVKMKEKGDIPEGYSVSREKKERFSLILESASTNQTSMYLCASSLLAGVNYNEQFFGPGTRLTVL.

CDR3 sequence: CASSQPRTGEQYF. Here the CDR3 DNA reads TGTGCCAGCAGCCAACCCCGGACAGGCGAGCAGTACTTC. This rearrangement joins TRBV3-1 to TRBJ2-7; 7 nucleotides match TRBD1. Per the germline V gene, CDR1 is LGHDT and CDR2 is YNNKEL (reference sequence). The CDR3 is made up of 13 amino acids. J gave up 6 bases and V 2 bases, and 4 bases lay outside the gene matches.

The chain combines TRBV4-3 with TRBJ2-1; D remains ambiguous. V lost 0 bases and J lost 0, with 9 bases in between. Germline CDR1 is LGHNA and CDR2 is YSLEER. The CDR3 totals 16 residues. Here the CDR3 DNA reads TGCGCCAGCAGCCAAGACGCAGACCTCTCCTACAATGAGCAGTTCTTC. Encoded protein: CASSQDADLSYNEQFF.

This clonotype appeared a few times. The gene calls are TRBV24-1 and TRBJ2-2; 7 nucleotides agree with TRBD1. Germline CDR1 reads KGHDR; CDR2 reads SFDVKD. This CDR3 comprises 14 residues. With 9 bases clipped from V and 5 bases from J, the junction kept 8 bases outside the gene matches. CDR3 DNA sequence: TGTGCCACCGAAGGACAGGTGAAGACCGGGGAGCTGTTTTTT. This sequence encodes CATEGQVKTGELFF.

The table lists this clonotype with a few counts. This sequence joins TRBV12-3 or TRBV12-4 and TRBJ2-7; TRBD1 aligns across 7 bases. V was clipped by 6 bases and J by 2 bases; unmatched bases: 7. This CDR3 has 14 amino acids. The CDR3 here is CASSPGQTAYEQYF. Written as DNA, the CDR3 is TGTGCCAGCAGCCCGGGACAGACTGCCTACGAGCAGTACTTC.

This clonotype was detected a few times. The chain employs TRBV30 and TRBJ1-1; D not certain. The ends were cut back, 1 base at V and 0 bases at J, with 12 bases in the middle. There are 15 residues in the CDR3. Germline V gene lookup returns CDR1 GTSNPN and CDR2 SVGIG (reference sequence). This CDR3 reads CAWSGPRFMNTEAFF. The DNA of the CDR3 is TGTGCCTGGAGTGGACCCAGGTTTATGAACACTGAAGCTTTCTTT.

This clonotype was seen many times. This sequence joins TRBV5-1 and TRBJ2-2; D remains ambiguous. The germline V gene has CDR1 SGHRS and CDR2 YFSETQ. The CDR3 has 14 residues. V was shortened by 6 bases and J by 0 bases, with 9 bases between the two germline ends. This CDR3 reads CASKLTTNTGELFF. The CDR3 DNA follows: TGCGCCAGCAAGTTAACCACGAACACCGGGGAGCTGTTTTTT.

The chain uses TRBV6-2 or TRBV6-3 and TRBJ2-1, with TRBD2 identical over 10 bases. The V and J ends lost 2 bases and 7 bases, in that order; junction bases with no gene match: 8. The CDR3 consists of 16 residues. CDR1 and CDR2 from the germline V gene are MNHEY and SVGEGT. CDR3 DNA sequence: TGTGCCAGCAGTTACAAAGCGGGGGGGCCATTGAATGAGCAGTTCTTC. The encoded protein is CASSYKAGGPLNEQFF.

This clonotype was detected a few times. The chain carries TRBV6-5 and TRBJ2-2; weak D call: TRBD1 (5 bases). The V end lost 0 bases, the J end lost 4 bases, and 9 bases lay between the germline ends. The CDR3 has 15 amino acids. From germline, CDR1 is MNHEY and CDR2 SVGAGI. The CDR3 DNA sequence: TGTGCCAGCAGTTACTCGCAGGGATCCACCGGGGAGCTGTTTTTT. Its translation: CASSYSQGSTGELFF.

The chain joins TRBV27 to TRBJ2-5; D remains ambiguous. Trimming took 6 bases from V and 4 from J, leaving 15 bases between them. This CDR3 is built from 14 residues. Germline values: CDR1 MNHEY, CDR2 SMNVEV (reference sequence). CDR3 bases: TGTGCCAGCAGCCCAACGACCCGAGGAGAGACCCAGTACTTC. This sequence encodes CASSPTTRGETQYF.

This clonotype was seen only a few times. The chain joins TRBV28 to TRBJ2-7, with D uncertain. V was cut by 3 bases and J by 6 bases, with 18 bases left in between. Germline values: CDR1 MDHEN, CDR2 SYDVKM. The CDR3 contains 15 residues. The CDR3 sequence: CASSFHRSQSGEQYF. DNA for the CDR3: TGTGCCAGCAGTTTCCATCGGTCGCAATCTGGCGAGCAGTACTTC.

This sequence joins TRBV12-3 or TRBV12-4 and TRBJ2-5, with TRBD2 as a possible D gene (5 bases). The CDR3 is 15 amino acids. V was pared by 3 bases and J by 2 bases, with 13 bases between. The CDR3 coding sequence is TGTGCCAGCAGTTTTCGATCGGGGATGCAAGAGACCCAGTACTTC. This codes for CASSFRSGMQETQYF.

This clonotype was seen a handful of times. This chain joins TRBV18 and TRBJ2-1; unclear D gene. This CDR3 region has 13 residues. V was pared by 0 bases and J by 12 bases, with 12 bases between. Looked up from germline, CDR1 is KGHSH and CDR2 is LQKENI. The CDR3 loop reads CASSPPTRPGQFF. DNA of the CDR3: TGTGCCAGCTCACCACCTACCCGCCCAGGGCAGTTCTTC. Full variable domain (missing parts from reference TRBV18 and TRBJ2-1): NAGVMQNPRHLVRRRGQEARLRCSPMKGHSHVYWYRQLPEEGLKFMVYLQKENIIDESGMPKERFSAEFPKEGPSILRIQQVVRGDSAAYFCASSPPTRPGQFFGPGTRLTVL.

This clonotype has at least ten counts. The chain recombines TRBV29-1 with TRBJ1-1, with D tentatively TRBD1 (6 bases). Germline lookup yields CDR1 SQVTM and CDR2 ANQGSEA. The ends were cut back, 4 bases at V and 9 bases at J, with 12 bases in the middle. This CDR3 comprises 11 residues. The CDR3 sequence: CSVATGRKAFF. The CDR3 DNA is TGCAGCGTTGCAACAGGGAGGAAAGCTTTCTTT.

The chain links TRBV28 to TRBJ2-7; 11 nucleotides align to TRBD1. The J segment lost 3 bases and the V segment lost 6 bases, leaving 16 bases of the junction unmatched. CDR3 length equals 18 residues. The germline V gene encodes CDR1 MDHEN and CDR2 SYDVKM. CDR3 coding DNA: TGTGCCAGCAGGCCTGGTGTCGCCTGGACAGGGGGCTTCTACGAGCAGTACTTC. As protein: CASRPGVAWTGGFYEQYF.

This clonotype was detected a few times. This sequence joins TRBV12-3 or TRBV12-4 and TRBJ2-1; D remains unclear. V was trimmed by 0 bases and J by 6 bases, leaving 12 bases between them. The CDR3 extends over 15 amino acids. DNA for the CDR3: TGTGCCAGCAGTTTAGCTGGTTTAGCCCTCAATGAGCAGTTCTTC. Translating gives CASSLAGLALNEQFF.

The rearrangement uses TRBV2 and TRBJ1-2, with 8 bases matching TRBD1. The CDR3 loop spans 15 amino acids. CDR1 is SNHLY, CDR2 FYNNEI, per germline. The V gene end was trimmed by 6 bases and the J gene end by 0 bases; junction bases not matched to a gene: 6. This chain's CDR3 is CASSTDRVANYGYTF. The DNA for the CDR3 is TGTGCCAGCAGCACGGACAGGGTGGCTAACTATGGCTACACCTTC. Combining the CDR3 with reference TRBV2 and TRBJ1-2 gives the whole variable domain EPEVTQTPSHQVTQMGQEVILRCVPISNHLYFYWYRQILGQKVEFLVSFYNNEISEKSEIFDDQFSVERPDGSNFTLKIRSTKLEDSAMYFCASSTDRVANYGYTFGSGTRLTVV.